This TCR beta chain was recovered during a study of vaccination effects on CD4 cells after COVID-19. Study-level information: Post-vaccine samples followed the second dose by a median of 72 days.

The table came from immunoSEQ multiplex PCR; TCRdb's copy has only in-frame clones and leaves some out. Of 15,000 or so clones listed, roughly 70% are singletons. Overall study results and limits: Common cold coronavirus cross-reactivity was shown by only 1 of 255 vaccine-induced clones in healthy vaccinees. There was marked clonal contraction among infection- and vaccine-induced clones late after vaccination.

Expansion with viral peptide pools was applied to antigen-specific CD4+ T cells by the ViraFEST assay prior to sequencing. Following 10 days of culture, CD4+ T cells were isolated. The vaccine given was either BNT162b2 or mRNA-1273, in two doses. Half-medium replacement with IL-2 medium occurred on days 3 and 7. This CDR3 is 11 amino acids long. V lost 3 bases to trimming and J lost 5 bases, with 2 bases between them. Remarks on this clone: Its target is not known.

This receptor was taken from a human donor who received a COVID-19 vaccine. This chain uses TRBV12-3 or TRBV12-4 with TRBJ1-5, with unresolved D. The material was CD4+ T cells from PBMCs cultured with HCoV-NL63 spike peptides, obtained after COVID-19 vaccination. For the CDR3, the DNA is TGTGCCAGCAGTTTCCATCAGCCCCAGCATTTT. As protein: CASSFHQPQHF.